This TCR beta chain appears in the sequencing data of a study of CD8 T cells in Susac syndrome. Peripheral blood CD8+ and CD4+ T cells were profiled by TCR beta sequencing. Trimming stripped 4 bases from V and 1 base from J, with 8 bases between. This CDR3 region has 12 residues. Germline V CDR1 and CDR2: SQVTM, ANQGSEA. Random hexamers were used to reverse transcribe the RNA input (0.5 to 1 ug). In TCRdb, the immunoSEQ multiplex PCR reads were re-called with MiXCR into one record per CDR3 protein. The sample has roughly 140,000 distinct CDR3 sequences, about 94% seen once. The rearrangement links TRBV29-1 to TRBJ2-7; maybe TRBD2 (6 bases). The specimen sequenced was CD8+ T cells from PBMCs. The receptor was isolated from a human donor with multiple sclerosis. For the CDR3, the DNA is TGCAGCGTTGGGGACTCTTCCTACGAGCAGTACTTC. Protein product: CSVGDSSYEQYF.